The clone carrying this TCR beta chain was seen a handful of times. What it recognizes is unknown. Next came a second PCR, run for about 7 to 11 cycles, which used a sample-barcoded 5' primer along with a J-beta primer mix. TCRdb recomputed calls from the 5' RACE reads with MiXCR, one row per CDR3 protein. The repertoire has some 1,000,000 distinct CDR3 sequences, approximately 25% of them found once; the top ten carry less than 0.85%. V was clipped by 5 bases and J by 5 bases, with 18 bases between them. The CDR3 runs to 14 residues. Looked up from germline, CDR1 is DFQATT and CDR2 is SNEGSKA (reference sequence). These data originate in a study of blood T cells in healthy people across ages. Broader study findings: It was not known whether donors were CMV positive (a possible confounder of expanded clonotype changes).

These data also featured in a second study, about T cells of mothers and their children.

The receptor's source is a girl aged 2-10 years in good health. The sample taken for sequencing was blood. The chain has TRBV20-1 and TRBJ2-5, with D maybe TRBD2 (6 bases). The CDR3 sequence: CSAGTPGVGETQYF. CDR3 nucleotide sequence: TGCAGTGCTGGAACTCCGGGGGTCGGGGAGACCCAGTACTTC.